One sample yielded the 8 T cell receptor beta chains listed below, sequenced in a study of blood T cell repertoires in COVID-19. Generated by immunoSEQ multiplex PCR, the TCRdb table keeps only in-frame clones and is missing some. Here the sample spans about 26,000 clones, roughly 84% being singletons. Specimen: peripheral blood. The receptors derive from a human donor in a cohort sampled during active COVID-19.

The chain links TRBV19 to TRBJ2-1; 9 bases agree with TRBD2. The CDR3 totals 14 residues. Per the germline V gene, CDR1 is LNHDA and CDR2 is SQIVND (reference sequence). Trimming cost V 7 bases and J 0 bases; bases outside gene matches: 1. The CDR3 loop reads CASISGSSYNEQFF. The CDR3 DNA reads as TGTGCCAGTATTAGCGGGAGCTCCTACAATGAGCAGTTCTTC. Drawing the rest from reference TRBV19 and TRBJ2-1, the complete variable domain is DGGITQSPKYLFRKEGQNVTLSCEQNLNHDAMYWYRQDPGQGLRLIYYSQIVNDFQKGDIAEGYSVSREKKESFPLTVTSAQKNPTAFYLCASISGSSYNEQFFGPGTRLTVL.

The J gene is TRBJ1-4, the V gene TRBV2; 10 bases agree with TRBD1. Trimming removed 4 bases from V and 8 bases from J; junction bases left unmatched: 7. Germline CDR1 reads SNHLY; CDR2 reads FYNNEI. This CDR3 comprises 15 residues. The CDR3 reads CASSGQGALGEKLFF. Here the CDR3 DNA reads TGTGCCAGCAGTGGACAGGGGGCTTTGGGGGAAAAACTGTTTTTT. Full variable domain (remainder filled in from reference TRBV2 and TRBJ1-4): EPEVTQTPSHQVTQMGQEVILRCVPISNHLYFYWYRQILGQKVEFLVSFYNNEISEKSEIFDDQFSVERPDGSNFTLKIRSTKLEDSAMYFCASSGQGALGEKLFFGSGTQLSVL.

CDR3 DNA sequence: TGTGCCAGCAGCCAGGGACAGGGGAACTACGAGCAGTACTTC. This encodes CASSQGQGNYEQYF. The J gene is TRBJ2-7, the V gene TRBV4-2; TRBD1 matches 10 bases. CDR3 size: 14 residues. V lost 3 bases, J lost 3 bases, and 2 bases stayed unmatched. Germline V gene sequence: CDR1 LGHNA, CDR2 YNFKEQ.

The chain is built from TRBV5-1 and TRBJ1-1; TRBD1 might be the D (5 bases). Trimming left V 0 bases short and J 5 bases short, with 14 bases between. Germline assignment: CDR1 SGHRS and CDR2 YFSETQ. This CDR3 contains 15 residues. CDR3 DNA: TGCGCCAGCAGCTTGGTGTCAGGGTTGAGAACTGAAGCTTTCTTT. Residues: CASSLVSGLRTEAFF.

The gene calls are TRBV6-5 and TRBJ2-7, with 7 bases matching TRBD1. CDR1 is MNHEY and CDR2 is SVGAGI in the germline V gene. There are 14 residues in the CDR3. V lost 6 bases, J lost 0 bases, and 5 bases stayed unmatched. CDR3 residues: CASRGQKSSYEQYF. The CDR3 region has the DNA TGTGCCAGCAGGGGACAGAAAAGCTCCTACGAGCAGTACTTC.

The chain carries TRBV6-5 and TRBJ2-5; possible D gene TRBD2, 6 bases. The CDR3 totals 13 residues. Germline V gene sequence: CDR1 MNHEY, CDR2 SVGAGI. Deletions cut 3 bases from V and 4 bases from J, with 9 bases between. CDR3: CASSYRGLETQYF. The CDR3 DNA follows: TGTGCCAGCAGTTATCGGGGGTTAGAGACCCAGTACTTC.

In nucleotides, the CDR3 is TGTGCCAGCAGTTACGGGGACAGGGGGTTATTAGAGACCCAGTACTTC. Translated: CASSYGDRGLLETQYF. The chain joins TRBV6-5 to TRBJ2-5; the match to TRBD1 covers 11 bases. V gave up 2 bases and J gave up 4 bases; unmatched junction bases: 6. CDR1 MNHEY and CDR2 SVGAGI come from the germline V gene. The CDR3 is 16 residues long.

The count of this clone is one. This sequence joins TRBV2 and TRBJ2-1, with 7 bases matching TRBD1. The junction had 14 bases not matched to a gene; V was cut back by 9 bases and J by 0 bases. Germline V gene sequence: CDR1 SNHLY, CDR2 FYNNEI. The CDR3 spans 17 residues. CDR3 coding DNA: TGTGCCAGTCAATTTAGGGGGCTAGCCAGCTCCTACAATGAGCAGTTCTTC. Protein product: CASQFRGLASSYNEQFF.